The 11 T cell receptor beta chains below come from one sample, sequenced in a study of immune heterogeneity within non-small cell lung tumors. Template came from bulk tumor genomic DNA, at about 650 ng per sample. Surgeons took several biopsies per primary tumor, spaced far apart, during surgery. The study enrolled patients with untreated, newly diagnosed non-small cell lung cancer who underwent curative surgery. Multiplex PCR with 32 V and 13 J primers amplified TCR beta CDR3. TCRdb processed the multiplex PCR reads anew with MiXCR; each CDR3 protein has one entry. This sample has approximately 21,000 distinct CDR3 sequences; under 35% occur once, and the top ten carry around 4.4%. Sequenced input: lung tumor tissue. These receptor sequences come from a man in his forties with non-small cell lung cancer.

This chain joins TRBV3-1 and TRBJ2-3; 13 positions match TRBD2. CDR3 size: 16 residues. Germline CDR1 LGHDT, CDR2 YNNKEL (reference sequence). The J segment lost 2 bases and the V segment lost 4 bases, leaving 3 bases of the junction unmatched. The chain's CDR3 is CASSRTSGSFTDTQYF. CDR3 in DNA: TGTGCCAGCAGCCGGACTAGCGGGAGTTTCACAGATACGCAGTATTTT.

This clonotype is medium-sized within its sample. The CDR3 DNA follows: TGTGCCAGCTCACCCGAAAGAAATGAGCAGTTCTTC. This translates into CASSPERNEQFF. J is TRBJ2-1 and V is TRBV18; no reliable D call. CDR1 is KGHSH, CDR2 LQKENI, per germline. The CDR3 length is 12 residues. V shed 3 bases and J shed 7 bases, with 7 bases lying between them. The full variable domain, in which reference TRBV18 and TRBJ2-1 provide the parts outside the CDR3, is NAGVMQNPRHLVRRRGQEARLRCSPMKGHSHVYWYRQLPEEGLKFMVYLQKENIIDESGMPKERFSAEFPKEGPSILRIQQVVRGDSAAYFCASSPERNEQFFGPGTRLTVL.

The chain recombines TRBV18 with TRBJ2-4, with 13 bases matching TRBD2. Losses at the gene ends were 1 base for V and 8 bases for J; bases not matched to a gene: 2. The CDR3 extends over 15 amino acids. Germline V gene sequence: CDR1 KGHSH, CDR2 LQKENI. Written as DNA, the CDR3 is TGTGCCAGCTCACCACGGACTAGCGGGAGAGACATTCAGTACTTC. The encoded protein is CASSPRTSGRDIQYF.

This clonotype is medium-sized in the sample. V usage is TRBV5-8 and J usage is TRBJ2-7; TRBD2 might be the D (5 bases). Per germline, CDR1 SGHTS and CDR2 YDEGEE. The CDR3 runs 13 residues. Trimming pared 4 bases from V and 0 bases from J, leaving 8 bases between. The CDR3 DNA reads as TGTGCCAGCAGCCTACGGGACTCCTACGAGCAGTACTTC. It translates to CASSLRDSYEQYF.

Comments on this clonotype: A much larger clone sits a single nucleotide away, making a read error possible. Since the CDR3 does not end with the conserved phenylalanine or tryptophan, this likely comes from a read error. The chain uses TRBV7-3 and TRBJ2-7, with no clear D. V gave up 0 bases and J gave up 4 bases, with 16 bases separating them. CDR1 SGHTA and CDR2 FQGTGA come from the germline V gene. The CDR3 is 16 residues long. CDR3 DNA sequence: TGTGCCAGCAGCTTAACGGGGTCGGGCCCTGGATACGAGCAGTACTTA. This encodes CASSLTGSGPGYEQYL.

Notes on this clonotype: Just one base apart from a much larger clone, this may be a read error. This chain connects TRBV2 to TRBJ2-7; D is uncertain. Germline assignment: CDR1 SNHLY and CDR2 FYNNEI. This CDR3 contains 12 residues. CDR3 nucleotide sequence: TGTGCCAGCACTGAGAGCTCCTACGAGGAGTACTTC. Translated, it gives CASTESSYEEYF.

Note on this clonotype: A much larger clone differs by one base, so this may be a read error. The rearrangement uses TRBV30 and TRBJ2-2; D ambiguous. The CDR3 is made up of 14 amino acids. Germline assignment: CDR1 GTSNPN and CDR2 SVGIG (reference sequence). The CDR3 DNA sequence: TGTGCCTGGAGTTGGGCCTTCCCCACCGCGGAGCTGTTTTTT. Its protein is CAWSWAFPTAELFF.

This clonotype was counted at least ten times. The chain combines TRBV11-3 with TRBJ2-1; D unresolved. Trimming pared 5 bases from V and 3 bases from J, leaving 8 bases between. The CDR3 runs to 13 residues. Looked up from germline, CDR1 is SGHNT and CDR2 is YENEEA. CDR3 sequence reads: CASSGRHYNEQFF. DNA for the CDR3: TGTGCCAGCAGCGGGCGGCACTACAATGAGCAGTTCTTC.

The rearrangement links TRBV7-2 to TRBJ2-5, with D tentatively TRBD1 or TRBD2 (5 bases each). The CDR3 totals 14 residues. CDR1 and CDR2 from the germline V gene are SGHTA and FQGNSA. Trimming took off 5 bases at V and 7 bases at J, with 17 bases between the two ends. The CDR3 DNA sequence: TGTGCCAGCAGCCCGCCGGGATCTGGGGGGACCCAGTACTTC. As protein: CASSPPGSGGTQYF.

This clonotype was counted a few times. The chain employs TRBV14 and TRBJ2-3, with D perhaps assigned TRBD1 or TRBD2 (5 bases each). The CDR3 loop spans 17 amino acids. Germline-derived CDR1 and CDR2 are SGHDN and FVKESK. The V end lost 0 bases, the J end lost 0 bases, and 13 bases lay between the germline ends. The CDR3 protein is CASSQEAGTASTDTQYF. CDR3 coding DNA: TGTGCCAGCAGCCAAGAAGCTGGGACGGCTAGCACAGATACGCAGTATTTT.

Sample share makes this clonotype medium-sized (0.01 to 0.1%). The J gene is TRBJ2-1, the V gene TRBV6-1, with 10 bases lining up with TRBD2. Germline CDR1 reads MNHNS; CDR2 reads SASEGT. Trimming at V came to 0 bases and at J to 0 bases, leaving 11 bases not matched to a gene. This CDR3 comprises 20 residues. The CDR3 region is CASSEALAGAFSSSYNEQFF. CDR3 DNA: TGTGCCAGCAGTGAAGCGCTAGCGGGAGCCTTCAGTAGCTCCTACAATGAGCAGTTCTTC.